The clone carrying this T cell receptor beta chain has ten or more counts. Its target is unknown. The CDR3 loop spans 14 amino acids. V gave up 6 bases and J gave up 1 base, with 13 bases separating them. The data derive from a study of T cell repertoires in cytomegalovirus infection. Study-wide findings and caveats: HLA-C-restricted CMV clonotypes gave the most frequent clonotype in two of eight donors.

MiXCR was run by TCRdb on the reads, yielding one entry per CDR3 protein. The sample consists of around 260,000 distinct CDR3 sequences, approximately 10% of them appearing once. The TCR originated in a human donor in good health (CMV status not recorded). Some clones in this sample may be carry-over from other donors' samples. V gene TRBV12-3 or TRBV12-4 combines with J gene TRBJ2-7, with D possibly TRBD2 on 7 matching bases. Material: PBMCs. DNA of the CDR3: TGTGCCAGCAGCAGGGGACTAAGGTCCTACGAGCAGTACTTC. Translation: CASSRGLRSYEQYF.